This TCR beta chain was identified in a study of T cells in Graves' hyperthyroidism and ophthalmopathy. Stable Graves' hyperthyroidism meant no ophthalmopathy progression within 18 months. V lost 3 bases and J 1 base, leaving 6 bases between the germline ends. The CDR3 is 13 residues long. Germline assignment: CDR1 SNHLY and CDR2 FYNNEI. What was amplified from RNA transcripts were TCR beta CDR3 regions. Using the HTBI primer set, a first-round RT-PCR was run on the TCR CDR3. TCRdb fed the multiplex PCR reads into MiXCR, producing one record per CDR3 protein. The table has about 110,000 distinct CDR3 sequences, 16% seen once.

Sequenced input: blood. The chain carries TRBV2 and TRBJ1-1; D is undetermined. The TCR sequence derives from a woman aged 45-59 years with Graves' hyperthyroidism. This CDR3 is CASSEKANTEAFF. DNA of the CDR3: TGTGCCAGCAGTGAGAAGGCGAACACTGAAGCTTTCTTT. Based on the CDR3 plus reference TRBV2 and TRBJ1-1, the full variable domain is EPEVTQTPSHQVTQMGQEVILRCVPISNHLYFYWYRQILGQKVEFLVSFYNNEISEKSEIFDDQFSVERPDGSNFTLKIRSTKLEDSAMYFCASSEKANTEAFFGQGTRLTVV.